The subject of this entry is one TCR beta chain. CDR1 is LGHNA and CDR2 is YSLEER in the germline V gene. CDR3 length: 14 amino acids. The V segment lost 8 bases and the J segment 0 bases; nucleotides outside the gene matches: 3. The authors' processing: Scientists estimated how many nucleated cells there were by amplifying reference gene primers. Method: immunoSEQ multiplex PCR; TCRdb's copy keeps in-frame clones and lacks some. V, J and clone size were drawn from that table, and D and trimming were deduced from the DNA. The table shows 150,000 to 200,000 clones, with approximately 80% occurring only once. This sample was included in a study of blood T cell repertoires in COVID-19. Whole-study context: Samples representing acute and convalescent COVID-19 were sourced from the United States, Italy and Spain. PBMCs, B-cell-depleted T cells, or T cells were the source of the cDNA or gDNA that made up the material.

The sample taken for sequencing was peripheral blood. This chain uses TRBV4-3 with TRBJ1-1, with TRBD1 identical over 10 bases. This TCR came from a woman aged 45-60 years with active or convalescent COVID-19. The chain's CDR3 is CASADRGVNTEAFF. The DNA of the CDR3 is TGCGCCAGCGCGGACAGGGGGGTGAACACTGAAGCTTTCTTT.